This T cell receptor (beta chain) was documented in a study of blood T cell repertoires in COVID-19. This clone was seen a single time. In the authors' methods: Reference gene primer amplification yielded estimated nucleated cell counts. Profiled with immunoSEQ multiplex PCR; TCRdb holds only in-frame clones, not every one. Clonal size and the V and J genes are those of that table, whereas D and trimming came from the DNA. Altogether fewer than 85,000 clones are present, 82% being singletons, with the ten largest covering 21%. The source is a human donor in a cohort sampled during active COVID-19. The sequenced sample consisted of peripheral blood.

This CDR3 reads CASSLGLGTGGTEAFF. As DNA, the CDR3 is TGTGCCAGCAGCTTAGGACTGGGGACAGGGGGCACTGAAGCTTTCTTT. The chain joins TRBV7-9 to TRBJ1-1, with TRBD1 identical over 11 bases. J gave up 4 bases and V 1 base, and 5 bases lay outside the gene matches. CDR1 is SEHNR and CDR2 is FQNEAQ in the germline V gene (reference sequence). The CDR3 extends over 16 amino acids.